These 6 T cell receptor beta chains originate from one sample sequenced in a study of spatial heterogeneity in lung cancer. TCRdb re-analysed the 5' RACE reads in MiXCR, keeping a single row per CDR3 protein. Seen here are some 5,000 distinct CDR3 sequences, about 28% observed once, and the top ten hold about 43%. This sample's time point: sample taken at primary tumor resection. The authors sequenced whole RNA from tumor, nontumor lung or frozen PBMC without sorting. This specimen consisted of PBMCs, obtained at surgery. The receptor source for this set is a male donor with early-stage non-small cell lung cancer.

By share, this clonotype ranks as medium-sized (0.01 to 0.1%). CDR3 in amino acids: CASISGRAPNEQFF. In nucleotides, the CDR3 is TGTGCCAGCATAAGCGGGAGGGCCCCCAATGAGCAGTTCTTC. The V gene is TRBV27, the J gene TRBJ2-1; 10 bases align to TRBD2. V lost 7 bases, J lost 6 bases, and 6 bases stayed unmatched. The germline V gene encodes CDR1 MNHEY and CDR2 SMNVEV (reference sequence). The CDR3 contains 14 residues.

The genes are TRBV18 and TRBJ1-1; D may be TRBD1 (5 bases). Trimming took off 5 bases at V and 2 bases at J, with 9 bases between the two ends. There are 13 residues in the CDR3. The germline CDR1 and CDR2 sequences are KGHSH and LQKENI. The CDR3 loop reads CASSSRTNTEAFF. The CDR3 nucleotides are TGTGCCAGCTCATCCCGGACAAACACTGAAGCTTTCTTT.

The rearrangement uses TRBV5-8 and TRBJ2-1; 9 bases map to TRBD1. The germline CDR1 and CDR2 sequences are SGHTS and YDEGEE. V was clipped by 4 bases and J by 8 bases; unmatched bases: 7. CDR3 length: 14 residues. In DNA, the CDR3 is TGTGCCAGCAGCCTGGTCCGGGACAGGGATGAGCAGTTCTTC. This translates into CASSLVRDRDEQFF.

This clonotype was observed at least ten times. V usage is TRBV20-1 and J usage is TRBJ2-3, with D unclear. Germline V lookup: CDR1 DFQATT, CDR2 SNEGSKA (reference sequence). The CDR3 length is 14 residues. The V and J ends lost 5 bases and 0 bases respectively, with 12 bases between them. The CDR3: CSARSSLSTDTQYF. In nucleotides, the CDR3 is TGCAGTGCTCGTAGCAGCCTTAGCACAGATACGCAGTATTTT.

The chain combines TRBV6-6 with TRBJ2-7, with D perhaps being TRBD1 or TRBD2 (5 bases each). Germline CDR1 reads MNHNY; CDR2 reads SVGAGI (reference sequence). The V gene lost 6 bases and the J gene lost 2 bases, with 14 bases spanning the gap. The CDR3 covers 14 residues. This CDR3 is CASRAGTDPYEQYF. The DNA of the CDR3 is TGTGCCAGCAGGGCCGGGACGGATCCCTACGAGCAGTACTTC.

This clonotype was detected ten times or more. The V gene is TRBV6-2 or TRBV6-3, the J gene TRBJ2-5; TRBD1 aligns across 7 bases. The germline gives CDR1 MNHEY, CDR2 SVGEGT. Trimming at V came to 2 bases and at J to 3 bases, leaving 3 bases not matched to a gene. The CDR3 totals 14 residues. The CDR3 reads CASSYADREETQYF. The DNA for the CDR3 is TGTGCCAGCAGTTACGCCGACAGGGAAGAGACCCAGTACTTC.